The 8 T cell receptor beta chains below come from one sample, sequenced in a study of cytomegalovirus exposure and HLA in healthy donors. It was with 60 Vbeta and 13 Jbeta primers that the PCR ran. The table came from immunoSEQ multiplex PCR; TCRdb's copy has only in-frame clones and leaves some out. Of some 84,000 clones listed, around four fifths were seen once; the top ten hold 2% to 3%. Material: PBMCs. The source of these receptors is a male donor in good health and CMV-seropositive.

CDR3: CASRGQGAFEQYF. The CDR3 DNA reads TGTGCCTCCCGAGGACAGGGGGCGTTTGAGCAGTACTTC. This rearrangement joins TRBV5-6 to TRBJ2-7; 11 nucleotides line up with TRBD1. The trim removed 10 bases at V and 7 bases at J, leaving 10 bases unmatched. Per the germline V gene, CDR1 is SGHDT and CDR2 is YYEEEE. The CDR3 is 13 amino acids.

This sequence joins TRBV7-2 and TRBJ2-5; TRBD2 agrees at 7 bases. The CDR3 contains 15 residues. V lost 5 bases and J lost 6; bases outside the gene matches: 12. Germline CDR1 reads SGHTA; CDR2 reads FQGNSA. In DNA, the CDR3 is TGTGCCAGCAGCCGACCCGGGGGTAGCGGGCAGACCCAGTACTTC. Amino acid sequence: CASSRPGGSGQTQYF.

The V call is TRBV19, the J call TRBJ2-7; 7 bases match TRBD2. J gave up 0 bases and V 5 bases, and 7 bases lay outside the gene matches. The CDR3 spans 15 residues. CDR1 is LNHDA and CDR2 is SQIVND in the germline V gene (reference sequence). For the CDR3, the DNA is TGTGCCAGTAGTCCGCTCGGCGGGAGCTCCTACGAGCAGTACTTC. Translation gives CASSPLGGSSYEQYF.

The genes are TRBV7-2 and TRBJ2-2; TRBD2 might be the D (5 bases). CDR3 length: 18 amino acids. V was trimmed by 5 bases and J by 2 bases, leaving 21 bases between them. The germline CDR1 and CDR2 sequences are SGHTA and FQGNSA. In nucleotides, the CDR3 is TGTGCCAGCAGCCTATCCCCTTTGGCTAGCCCTAACACCGGGGAGCTGTTTTTT. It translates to CASSLSPLASPNTGELFF.

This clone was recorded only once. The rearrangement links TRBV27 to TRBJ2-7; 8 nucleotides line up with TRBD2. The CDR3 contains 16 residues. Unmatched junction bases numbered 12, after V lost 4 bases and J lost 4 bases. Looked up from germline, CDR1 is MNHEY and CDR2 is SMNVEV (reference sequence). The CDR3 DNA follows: TGTGCCAGCAGTTCCCATTTAGCGGGGAAGTTATACGAGCAGTACTTC. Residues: CASSSHLAGKLYEQYF.

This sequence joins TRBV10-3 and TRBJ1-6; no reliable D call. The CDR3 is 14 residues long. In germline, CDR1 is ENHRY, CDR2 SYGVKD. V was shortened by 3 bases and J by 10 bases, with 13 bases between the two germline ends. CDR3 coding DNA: TGTGCCATCAGTGAAGAGAGGGTTCGATCACCCCTCCACTTT. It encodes CAISEERVRSPLHF.

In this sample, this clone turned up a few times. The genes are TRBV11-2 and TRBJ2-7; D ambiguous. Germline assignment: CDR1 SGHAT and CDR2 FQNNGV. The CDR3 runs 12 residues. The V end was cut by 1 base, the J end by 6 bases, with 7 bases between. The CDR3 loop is CASSLVPSEQYF. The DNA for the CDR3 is TGTGCCAGCAGCTTAGTGCCCAGCGAGCAGTACTTC.

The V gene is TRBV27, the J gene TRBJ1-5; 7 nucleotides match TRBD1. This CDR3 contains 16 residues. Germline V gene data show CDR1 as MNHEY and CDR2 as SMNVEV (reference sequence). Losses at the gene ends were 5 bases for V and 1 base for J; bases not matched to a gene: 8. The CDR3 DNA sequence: TGTGCCAGCAGTATCACAGGGGTGGCGAGCAATCAGCCCCAGCATTTT. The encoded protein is CASSITGVASNQPQHF.